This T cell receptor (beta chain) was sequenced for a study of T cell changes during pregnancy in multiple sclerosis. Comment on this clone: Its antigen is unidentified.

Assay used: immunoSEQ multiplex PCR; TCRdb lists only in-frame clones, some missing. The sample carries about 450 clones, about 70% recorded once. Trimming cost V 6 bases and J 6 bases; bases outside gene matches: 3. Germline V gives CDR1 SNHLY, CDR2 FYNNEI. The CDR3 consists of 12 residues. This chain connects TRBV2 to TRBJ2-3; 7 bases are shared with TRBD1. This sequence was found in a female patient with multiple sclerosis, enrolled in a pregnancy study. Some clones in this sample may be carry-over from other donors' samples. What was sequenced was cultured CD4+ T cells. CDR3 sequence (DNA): TGTGCCAGCAGAACGACAGGGGATACGCAGTATTTT. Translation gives CASRTTGDTQYF.